A selection of T cell receptor beta chains follows, all from one sample in a study of technical replicates of blood from several donors. Profiling relied on immunoSEQ multiplex PCR, and the TCRdb table lists in-frame clones only, not all of them. The sample contains 65,000 to 85,000 clones, roughly 92% of which appear only once. Sequenced input: T cells isolated from PBMCs. These receptors all stem from a human donor in good health. Each CDR3 is given with its conserved first and last residue. The D gene is left open where the match is weak. Clone size is shown for a subset of rows, as once, few, many or a class of expanded clone.

D gene: -
clone size: -
V gene: TRBV10-2
J gene: TRBJ2-2
CDR3 DNA: TGCGCCAGCAGCCTTCGGGAGAACACCGGGGAGCTGTTTTTT
CDR3 protein: CASSLRENTGELFF

D gene: TRBD2
clone size: -
V gene: TRBV7-6
J gene: TRBJ2-1
CDR3 DNA: TGTGCCAGCAGCGCGACTAGCGGGAATAATGAGCAGTTCTTC
CDR3 protein: CASSATSGNNEQFF

D gene: -
clone size: -
V gene: TRBV10-1
J gene: TRBJ1-1
CDR3 DNA: TGCGCCAGCAGCAGCGGACAGCTGAACACTGAAGCTTTCTTT
CDR3 protein: CASSSGQLNTEAFF

D gene: TRBD1
clone size: -
V gene: TRBV27
J gene: TRBJ2-2
CDR3 DNA: TGTGCCAGCAGTTTATCCGACAGGGAAGCCGGGGAGCTGTTTTTT
CDR3 protein: CASSLSDREAGELFF

D gene: TRBD2
clone size: -
V gene: TRBV29-1
J gene: TRBJ2-1
CDR3 DNA: TGCAGCGTTGTAGGACCTAGCGGCGCCTACAATGAGCAGTTCTTC
CDR3 protein: CSVVGPSGAYNEQFF

D gene: -
clone size: -
V gene: TRBV4-3
J gene: TRBJ1-5
CDR3 DNA: TGCGCCAGCAGCCAAGGACACGGCAATCAGCCCCAGCATTTT
CDR3 protein: CASSQGHGNQPQHF

D gene: TRBD1
clone size: -
V gene: TRBV7-9
J gene: TRBJ1-1
CDR3 DNA: TGTGCCAGCATACTCCAGGGACAGACGAACACTGAAGCTTTCTTT
CDR3 protein: CASILQGQTNTEAFF

D gene: -
clone size: -
V gene: TRBV12-5
J gene: TRBJ1-2
CDR3 DNA: TGTGCTAGTGCCTCCCGTAAAGAACCGGGAAGTAACTATGGCTACACCTTC
CDR3 protein: CASASRKEPGSNYGYTF

D gene: -
clone size: -
V gene: TRBV12-1
J gene: TRBJ1-2
CDR3 DNA: TGTGCCAGCAGCCCTCGCTACAGGGAATGTTACACCTTC
CDR3 protein: CASSPRYRECYTF

D gene: TRBD2
clone size: -
V gene: TRBV6-1
J gene: TRBJ2-7
CDR3 DNA: TGTGCCAGTAGCGGGGACGCCTACGAGCAGTACTTC
CDR3 protein: CASSGDAYEQYF

D gene: TRBD2
clone size: once
V gene: TRBV28
J gene: TRBJ2-1
CDR3 DNA: TGTGCCAGCAGACATCTAGCGGGAGCCACTAAGGGGCAGTTCTTC
CDR3 protein: CASRHLAGATKGQFF

D gene: -
clone size: -
V gene: TRBV6-5
J gene: TRBJ1-2
CDR3 DNA: TGTGCCAGCAGTCCCGACAGTACCTATGGCTACACCTTC
CDR3 protein: CASSPDSTYGYTF

D gene: TRBD2
clone size: -
V gene: TRBV5-1
J gene: TRBJ2-7
CDR3 DNA: TGCGCCAGCAGCTGGACTAGCGGGACGATCTACGAGCAGTACTTC
CDR3 protein: CASSWTSGTIYEQYF

D gene: TRBD2
clone size: -
V gene: TRBV9
J gene: TRBJ2-3
CDR3 DNA: TGTGCCAGCAGCGTAGTTGGTCTAGCGGGAGTCACAGATACGCAGTATTTT
CDR3 protein: CASSVVGLAGVTDTQYF

D gene: TRBD2
clone size: once
V gene: TRBV10-3
J gene: TRBJ2-7
CDR3 DNA: TGTGCCATCAGTGAGACTAGCGCCGCCTACGAGCAGTACTTC
CDR3 protein: CAISETSAAYEQYF

D gene: TRBD1
clone size: -
V gene: TRBV11-3
J gene: TRBJ1-2
CDR3 DNA: TGTGCCAGCAGCCCGACATTCGGGACAGGGCGCTATGGCTACACCTTC
CDR3 protein: CASSPTFGTGRYGYTF